This TCR beta chain was profiled in a study of human T cells and chemical hapten exposure. On the study more broadly: The study lasted around 24 weeks, and patients were dosed weekly with diphenylcyclopropenone on the scalp throughout. Alopecia areata, totalis and universalis patients, mostly female, were included. Study conclusions and caveats: A positive correlation with patch test score was found for PT1 expanded TCR counts.

The time point is: patch test 3, about 24 weeks after DPC sensitization. The treatment denotes: therapeutic diphenylcyclopropenone sensitization with weekly scalp DPC. This clonotype occurred many times. Its antigen is currently unknown. The V end was cut by 4 bases, the J end by 2 bases, with 9 bases between. Per germline, CDR1 SEHNR and CDR2 FQNEAQ (reference sequence). The CDR3 covers 14 residues. MiXCR, applied by TCRdb to the RACE reads, yields one record per CDR3 protein. Among approximately 60,000 distinct CDR3 sequences, approximately 11% were seen once, and the ten largest hold 2% to 3%. The source of this sequence is a woman aged 25 to 45 with alopecia areata. Some clones in this sample may be carry-over from other donors' samples. The input for sequencing was whole blood, taken in connection with sensitization to the hapten diphenylcyclopropenone (DPC). The chain employs TRBV7-9 and TRBJ2-4; D is undetermined. CDR3 sequence: CASSSYQTKNIQYF. CDR3 DNA sequence: TGTGCCAGCAGCTCCTATCAAACCAAAAACATTCAGTACTTC.